Presented here are 29 T cell receptor beta chains from one specimen sequenced in a study of blood T cell repertoires in COVID-19. The assay was immunoSEQ multiplex PCR, and TCRdb's table has in-frame clones only and misses some. The repertoire holds about 73,000 clones, with 65% to 90% as singletons. The sequencing sample was made of peripheral blood. The receptors were gathered from a woman aged 55 to 70 with acute or convalescent COVID-19.

The rearrangement joins TRBV6-5 to TRBJ1-2; the match to TRBD1 covers 7 bases. V was pared by 2 bases and J by 6 bases, with 3 bases of the junction left unmatched. Germline V gives CDR1 MNHEY, CDR2 SVGAGI. The CDR3 length is 13 residues. Written as DNA, the CDR3 is TGTGCCAGCAGTTACAGGGGGCAACATGGCTACACCTTC. Its translation: CASSYRGQHGYTF.

The chain uses TRBV6-5 and TRBJ2-5; unclear D gene. Germline V gene sequence: CDR1 MNHEY, CDR2 SVGAGI. The CDR3 has 14 residues. The germline V and J ends were trimmed by 7 bases and 0 bases, with 12 bases remaining between them. CDR3 sequence reads: CASNHDGYQETQYF. The DNA of the CDR3 is TGTGCCAGCAACCATGACGGGTACCAAGAGACCCAGTACTTC.

The V call is TRBV2, the J call TRBJ1-2; perhaps TRBD1 as D (5 bases). Germline values: CDR1 SNHLY, CDR2 FYNNEI. The CDR3 consists of 13 residues. V was trimmed by 7 bases and J by 5 bases, leaving 14 bases between them. CDR3 sequence reads: CASIRDSGYGYTF. Here the CDR3 DNA reads TGTGCCAGCATACGGGACTCCGGGTATGGCTACACCTTC. Filled out from reference TRBV2 and TRBJ1-2, the complete variable domain reads EPEVTQTPSHQVTQMGQEVILRCVPISNHLYFYWYRQILGQKVEFLVSFYNNEISEKSEIFDDQFSVERPDGSNFTLKIRSTKLEDSAMYFCASIRDSGYGYTFGSGTRLTVV.

The rearrangement joins TRBV6-1 to TRBJ2-1; 8 bases map to TRBD1. J gave up 10 bases and V 1 base, and 6 bases lay outside the gene matches. This CDR3 is built from 14 residues. Looked up from germline, CDR1 is MNHNS and CDR2 is SASEGT. DNA of the CDR3: TGTGCCAGCAGTGAAGGGACAGGGTGGGGAGAGCAGTTCTTC. This encodes CASSEGTGWGEQFF.

The J gene is TRBJ1-1, the V gene TRBV3-1 (or the pseudogene TRBV3-2), with a weak D call TRBD1 (6 bases). The CDR3 has 13 residues. V was cut by 7 bases and J by 11 bases, with 20 bases left in between. Germline V gene lookup returns CDR1 LGHDT and CDR2 YNNKEL (reference sequence). CDR3 sequence (DNA): TGTGCCAGCAACCAGAAGTCAGGGGCGGATGCTTTCTTT. Translating gives CASNQKSGADAFF.

The chain recombines TRBV19 with TRBJ1-1; a possible D gene is TRBD1 (5 bases). This CDR3 region has 13 residues. CDR1 LNHDA and CDR2 SQIVND come from the germline V gene (reference sequence). V lost 6 bases to trimming and J lost 0 bases, with 8 bases between them. CDR3 in DNA: TGTGCCAGTAGCGTCAGGGTGAACACTGAAGCTTTCTTT. Translating gives CASSVRVNTEAFF.

This clone was detected only a few times. This chain connects TRBV2 to TRBJ1-2, with a possible D match to TRBD1 (6 bases). Germline CDR1 and CDR2: SNHLY and FYNNEI. Trimming cost V 8 bases and J 2 bases, with 6 bases left between them. The CDR3 loop spans 11 amino acids. CDR3 sequence reads: CASQGNYGYTF. The CDR3 nucleotides are TGTGCCAGCCAGGGGAACTATGGCTACACCTTC.

This chain joins TRBV29-1 and TRBJ1-2; D gene unclear. V was cut by 6 bases and J by 3 bases, with 11 bases left in between. The CDR3 is 12 residues long. Germline V gene lookup returns CDR1 SQVTM and CDR2 ANQGSEA. The CDR3 DNA reads as TGCAGCGTGGGCATCGGTGACTATGGCTACACCTTC. This translates into CSVGIGDYGYTF. The full variable domain, completed using reference TRBV29-1 and TRBJ1-2, is SAVISQKPSRDICQRGTSLTIQCQVDSQVTMMFWYRQQPGQSLTLIATANQGSEATYESGFVIDKFPISRPNLTFSTLTVSNMSPEDSSIYLCSVGIGDYGYTFGSGTRLTVV.

V is TRBV9 and J is TRBJ1-1, with 12 nucleotides matching TRBD1. This CDR3 is 17 amino acids long. In germline, CDR1 is SGDLS, CDR2 YYNGEE. With V trimmed by 7 bases and J by 1 base, 11 bases remained unmatched. CDR3 DNA sequence: TGTGCCAGCGGAGACAGCCGGGACAGGGGGCCGAACACTGAAGCTTTCTTT. Encoded protein: CASGDSRDRGPNTEAFF.

The CDR3 coding sequence is TGCGCCAGCAGCCGGCAGGGGGCTAACACAGATACGCAGTATTTT. It translates to CASSRQGANTDTQYF. V is TRBV4-1 and J is TRBJ2-3; 8 bases match TRBD1. The ends lost 4 bases at V and 2 bases at J; junction bases unmatched: 5. This CDR3 contains 15 residues. Germline V gene data show CDR1 as MGHRA and CDR2 as YSYEKL.

This clone occurred a few times. The rearrangement uses TRBV4-1 and TRBJ1-6; no reliable D call. The CDR3 length is 16 residues. Per germline, CDR1 MGHRA and CDR2 YSYEKL. Trimming left V 4 bases short and J 0 bases short, with 10 bases between. Here the CDR3 DNA reads TGCGCCAGCAGCCCGGGAGAGGGCTCCTATAATTCACCCCTCCACTTT. Protein product: CASSPGEGSYNSPLHF.

The V call is TRBV5-4, the J call TRBJ1-1; D is perhaps TRBD1 (6 bases). Germline V gives CDR1 SGHNT, CDR2 YYREEE (reference sequence). The CDR3 is 16 residues long. The V gene lost 2 bases and the J gene lost 1 base, with 15 bases spanning the gap. The CDR3 bases are TGTGCCAGCAGCTTATTCCAGGGGCTCGGGAACACTGAAGCTTTCTTT. Protein sequence: CASSLFQGLGNTEAFF. The variable domain in full, with the rest retrieved from reference TRBV5-4 and TRBJ1-1, is ETGVTQSPTHLIKTRGQQVTLRCSSQSGHNTVSWYQQALGQGPQFIFQYYREEENGRGNFPPRFSGLQFPNYSSELNVNALELDDSALYLCASSLFQGLGNTEAFFGQGTRLTVV.

This sequence joins TRBV19 and TRBJ2-5; possibly TRBD2 for D (6 bases). This CDR3 region has 14 residues. The germline V gene encodes CDR1 LNHDA and CDR2 SQIVND (reference sequence). Trimming removed 3 bases from V and 5 bases from J, with 13 bases in between. The CDR3: CASSIGVGGETQYF. CDR3 nucleotide sequence: TGTGCCAGTAGTATCGGGGTGGGGGGTGAGACCCAGTACTTC.

This chain uses TRBV19 with TRBJ1-2; 7 bases line up with TRBD1. CDR1 LNHDA and CDR2 SQIVND come from the germline V gene (reference sequence). V shed 4 bases and J 5 bases; nucleotides not matched to a gene: 7. The CDR3 runs 14 residues. The CDR3 bases are TGTGCCAGTAGTACCCGACAGGGAGCTTATGGCTACACCTTC. Translating gives CASSTRQGAYGYTF. Filled out from reference TRBV19 and TRBJ1-2, the complete variable domain reads DGGITQSPKYLFRKEGQNVTLSCEQNLNHDAMYWYRQDPGQGLRLIYYSQIVNDFQKGDIAEGYSVSREKKESFPLTVTSAQKNPTAFYLCASSTRQGAYGYTFGSGTRLTVV.

This chain uses TRBV19 with TRBJ1-2; tentatively, D is TRBD1 (5 bases). The V end was cut by 3 bases, the J end by 2 bases, with 13 bases between. The germline V gene encodes CDR1 LNHDA and CDR2 SQIVND (reference sequence). The CDR3 consists of 15 residues. The CDR3 is CASSIPGGANYGYTF. DNA for the CDR3: TGTGCCAGTAGTATCCCCGGAGGGGCAAACTATGGCTACACCTTC.

The chain links TRBV19 to TRBJ1-4, with 7 bases lining up with TRBD1. This CDR3 contains 15 residues. Germline trimming cut 5 bases from V and 2 bases from J; bases unmatched to any gene: 5. The germline CDR1 and CDR2 sequences are LNHDA and SQIVND (reference sequence). The CDR3 is CASSPTGSTNEKLFF. CDR3 DNA sequence: TGTGCCAGTAGTCCGACAGGGAGCACTAATGAAAAACTGTTTTTT.

This chain connects TRBV3-1 (or the pseudogene TRBV3-2) to TRBJ1-2; tentative D call: TRBD1 (5 bases). V lost 4 bases and J lost 8, with 14 bases in between. CDR1 is LGHDT, CDR2 YNNKEL, per germline (reference sequence). There are 13 residues in the CDR3. The CDR3 loop is CASSPRQSGGYTF. DNA for the CDR3: TGTGCCAGCAGCCCCAGACAATCAGGGGGCTACACCTTC.

The chain uses TRBV24-1 and TRBJ2-1, with 9 bases matching TRBD1. The CDR3 has 14 amino acids. The V and J ends lost 3 bases and 15 bases, in that order; junction bases with no gene match: 11. The germline CDR1 and CDR2 sequences are KGHDR and SFDVKD. The CDR3 protein is CATSDPSTGGKRFF. CDR3 coding DNA: TGTGCCACCAGTGATCCATCCACAGGGGGCAAGCGGTTCTTC.

V and J are TRBV11-2 and TRBJ2-4; D possibly corresponds to TRBD2 (6 bases). The CDR3 is made up of 14 amino acids. The germline gives CDR1 SGHAT, CDR2 FQNNGV. Deletions cut 4 bases from V and 6 bases from J, with 13 bases between. CDR3 sequence: CASSSLGRANIQYF. As DNA, the CDR3 is TGTGCCAGCAGCTCACTCGGGAGAGCAAACATTCAGTACTTC.

The chain recombines TRBV10-2 with TRBJ1-5; D perhaps matches TRBD1 (5 bases). Trimming took 0 bases from V and 0 from J, leaving 15 bases between them. Germline values: CDR1 WSHSY, CDR2 SAAADI. The CDR3 is 18 residues long. Here the CDR3 DNA reads TGCGCCAGCAGTGAGTCGGGTTGGAGGGGATATAGCAATCAGCCCCAGCATTTT. This codes for CASSESGWRGYSNQPQHF.

The chain is built from TRBV5-4 and TRBJ2-4, with a possible D match to TRBD1 (5 bases). The CDR3 is made up of 15 amino acids. V was shortened by 1 base and J by 6 bases, with 14 bases between the two germline ends. Germline assignment: CDR1 SGHNT and CDR2 YYREEE (reference sequence). CDR3 region: CASSLRAGMGNIQYF. CDR3 bases: TGTGCCAGCAGCTTGAGGGCAGGGATGGGAAACATTCAGTACTTC.

The V and J genes are TRBV6-1 and TRBJ2-4; 15 bases agree with TRBD2. The germline CDR1 and CDR2 sequences are MNHNS and SASEGT. The CDR3 consists of 20 residues. The trim removed 3 bases at V and 15 bases at J, leaving 24 bases unmatched. Written as DNA, the CDR3 is TGTGCCAGCAGTGAGATTATCAGGGACATGGGACTAGCGGGGGGCCTAGAACGGTACTTC. Translation: CASSEIIRDMGLAGGLERYF.

This clone has just one count. The rearrangement uses TRBV28 and TRBJ2-7; D is perhaps TRBD1 (6 bases). This CDR3 contains 11 residues. Deletions cut 7 bases from V and 6 bases from J, with 10 bases between. Germline CDR1 MDHEN, CDR2 SYDVKM. CDR3 bases: TGTGCCAGCACAACAGGGCCCGAGCAGTACTTC. It yields the protein CASTTGPEQYF.

The table lists this clone with a few counts. This sequence joins TRBV30 and TRBJ1-6; possible D gene TRBD1, 6 bases. In germline, CDR1 is GTSNPN, CDR2 SVGIG (reference sequence). The CDR3 sequence is 15 residues long. CDR3 in DNA: TGTGCGCTGGGGAGCCGCGCAGGGGATAATTCACCCCTCCACTTT. It codes for CALGSRAGDNSPLHF. Full variable domain (remainder filled in from reference TRBV30 and TRBJ1-6): SQTIHQWPATLVQPVGSPLSLECTVEGTSNPNLYWYRQAAGRGLQLLFYSVGIGQISSEVPQNLSASRPQDRQFILSSKKLLLSDSGFYLCALGSRAGDNSPLHFGNGTRLTVT.

The V gene is TRBV6-5, the J gene TRBJ1-1; tentatively, D is TRBD1 (6 bases). V was trimmed by 4 bases and J by 0 bases, leaving 12 bases between them. Germline lookup yields CDR1 MNHEY and CDR2 SVGAGI. The CDR3 spans 15 residues. DNA of the CDR3: TGTGCCAGCAGTTTCGGTGGGGGCTTGAACACTGAAGCTTTCTTT. Translating gives CASSFGGGLNTEAFF.

V usage is TRBV27 and J usage is TRBJ2-1; 11 bases fit TRBD2. The CDR3 is 16 residues long. Looked up from germline, CDR1 is MNHEY and CDR2 is SMNVEV (reference sequence). J lost 4 bases, V lost 5 bases, and 7 bases had no gene match. The CDR3 DNA is TGTGCCAGCAGTCGGAGTACTAGCGGGGGTTACAATGAGCAGTTCTTC. The encoded protein is CASSRSTSGGYNEQFF.

This rearrangement joins TRBV27 to TRBJ1-1, with D possibly being TRBD1 (6 bases). Germline values: CDR1 MNHEY, CDR2 SMNVEV (reference sequence). The germline V and J ends were trimmed by 3 bases and 3 bases, with 11 bases remaining between them. The CDR3 is 14 residues long. The CDR3 nucleotides read TGTGCCAGCAGTTTCTACAGGGATTACACTGAAGCTTTCTTT. Its protein is CASSFYRDYTEAFF.

The chain combines TRBV9 with TRBJ2-3, with TRBD2 matching over 11 bases. The V gene's germline CDR1 is SGDLS and CDR2 YYNGEE. This CDR3 has 15 amino acids. The ends lost 4 bases at V and 5 bases at J; junction bases unmatched: 6. The CDR3 coding sequence is TGTGCCAGCAGCCTAGGTGGGACTAGCGGAGATACGCAGTATTTT. Protein product: CASSLGGTSGDTQYF. The full variable domain, rest sourced from reference TRBV9 and TRBJ2-3, is DSGVTQTPKHLITATGQRVTLRCSPRSGDLSVYWYQQSLDQGLQFLIQYYNGEERAKGNILERFSAQQFPDLHSELNLSSLELGDSALYFCASSLGGTSGDTQYFGPGTRLTVL.

CDR3 DNA: TGTGCCAGCACCCCGGGACAGAGAAGCTACAATGAGCAGTTCTTC. Its translation: CASTPGQRSYNEQFF. The rearrangement joins TRBV9 to TRBJ2-1, with TRBD1 identical over 7 bases. CDR1 is SGDLS, CDR2 YYNGEE, per germline. CDR3 length: 15 amino acids. The V gene end was trimmed by 6 bases and the J gene end by 3 bases; junction bases not matched to a gene: 9.